This TCR beta chain originates from a study of blood T cell repertoires in COVID-19. Sequencing used immunoSEQ multiplex PCR; TCRdb keeps in-frame clones, though not all of them. Found here are fewer than 300,000 clones, 82% of them singletons; the top ten hold roughly 3.1%. This clone was picked up one time. The V end lost 0 bases, the J end lost 1 base, and 23 bases lay between the germline ends. The CDR3 extends over 20 amino acids. Germline assignment: CDR1 SGHRS and CDR2 YFSETQ. The material sequenced was peripheral blood. This chain connects TRBV5-1 to TRBJ2-1, with D unresolved. The source of this sequence is a young woman with acute or convalescent COVID-19. The CDR3 loop reads CASSLETLFFGPRSYNEQFF. DNA for the CDR3: TGCGCCAGCAGCTTGGAGACCTTGTTTTTTGGCCCCAGGTCCTACAATGAGCAGTTCTTC.